This T cell receptor beta chain comes out of a study of response to subunit inactivated influenza vaccine. Study results and limitations: The authors proposed limited new T cell recruitment per seasonal influenza vaccination.

Each CDR3 protein gets one entry after TCRdb re-called the RT-PCR reads with MiXCR. The table records approximately 700,000 distinct CDR3 sequences, roughly 13% of them present only once. In this sample, this clonotype turned up many times. Its antigen is undetermined. After removal of 4 bases from V and 9 bases from J, the junction contained 8 bases not matched to a gene. The CDR3 runs 14 residues. The germline CDR1 and CDR2 sequences are LGHNA and YNFKEQ. This specimen was PBMCs from blood, taken around 14 days before vaccination. This receptor was identified in a man aged 45-65 years who received an inactivated influenza vaccine. The J gene is TRBJ2-1, the V gene TRBV4-2, with 8 bases lining up with TRBD2. The CDR3 sequence is CASSRPGGVSEQFF. The DNA for the CDR3 is TGTGCCAGCAGCCGCCCGGGAGGGGTAAGTGAGCAGTTCTTC.